This T cell receptor beta chain was identified in a study of T cell changes during pregnancy in multiple sclerosis. The method was immunoSEQ multiplex PCR; TCRdb's version includes in-frame clones alone and lacks a portion of them. The sample includes tens of thousands of clones, 95% to 97% seen only once; the top ten take under 0.9%. Germline CDR1 is SGHNT and CDR2 is YYREEE (reference sequence). V lost 4 bases and J 6 bases, leaving 20 bases between the germline ends. This CDR3 region has 16 residues. Sequenced here: peripheral blood, sampled in the second trimester of pregnancy. The chain uses TRBV5-4 and TRBJ2-1; D is unresolved. This receptor was identified in a female donor with multiple sclerosis, enrolled in a pregnancy study. The CDR3 loop reads CASSPGPLKRANEQFF. CDR3 nucleotide sequence: TGTGCCAGCAGCCCGGGTCCCCTCAAGCGAGCCAATGAGCAGTTCTTC.